One sample yielded the 24 T cell receptor beta chains listed below, sequenced in a study of cytomegalovirus exposure and HLA in healthy donors. This table comes from immunoSEQ multiplex PCR, and its TCRdb copy is limited to in-frame clones, with some not included. The table includes around 150,000 clones, nearly 90% detected once. Input material: PBMCs. The receptors here all came from a man between 18 and 35 years old in good health and CMV-seropositive.

The V and J genes are TRBV7-4 and TRBJ2-7; TRBD2 agrees at 11 bases. With V trimmed by 5 bases and J by 2 bases, 8 bases remained unmatched. The germline CDR1 and CDR2 sequences are SGHVT and SQSDAQ. The CDR3 loop spans 16 amino acids. CDR3 bases: TGTGCCAGCAGCCTTCCCCCACTAGCGGGAGCCTACGAGCAGTACTTC. It codes for CASSLPPLAGAYEQYF.

This rearrangement joins TRBV12-1 to TRBJ2-1; the D call of TRBD1 is as the table states it, not checked on the DNA. TRBV12-1 is marked as a pseudogene. The CDR3 totals 15 residues. CDR3 sequence (DNA): TGTGCCAGCAGATATGATCAGGGGTTTTTCAATGAGCAGTTCTTC. Residues: CASRYDQGFFNEQFF.

This rearrangement joins TRBV9 to TRBJ1-2, with a tentative D call TRBD1 (6 bases). Germline V gene sequence: CDR1 SGDLS, CDR2 YYNGEE. The CDR3 loop spans 14 amino acids. Trimming left V 3 bases short and J 2 bases short, with 11 bases between. The CDR3 region has the DNA TGTGCCAGCAGCGCGGGACACTCGAACTATGGCTACACCTTC. Translated, it gives CASSAGHSNYGYTF.

The chain couples TRBV25-1 to TRBJ2-3; 10 nucleotides agree with TRBD2. The CDR3 is made up of 17 amino acids. The germline V gene has CDR1 MGHDK and CDR2 SYGVNS. Trimming cost V 5 bases and J 1 base; bases outside gene matches: 9. As DNA, the CDR3 is TGTGCCAGCAGTCACCGGACTAGCGGCCGGGGCACAGATACGCAGTATTTT. Residues: CASSHRTSGRGTDTQYF.

This clone turned up a few times. The chain couples TRBV6-4 to TRBJ2-3, with no clear D. The germline V and J ends were trimmed by 0 bases and 2 bases, with 6 bases remaining between them. This CDR3 comprises 14 residues. Germline V gene data show CDR1 as MRHNA and CDR2 as SNTAGT. CDR3 nucleotides: TGTGCCAGCAGTGACTCGGGCAACACAGATACGCAGTATTTT. Protein sequence: CASSDSGNTDTQYF.

The V and J genes are TRBV5-4 and TRBJ2-3; 8 bases are a match to TRBD2. The V and J ends lost 2 bases and 3 bases, in that order; junction bases with no gene match: 8. This CDR3 region has 16 residues. Germline V gives CDR1 SGHNT, CDR2 YYREEE (reference sequence). CDR3 amino acids: CASSFGAGDGTDTQYF. Written as DNA, the CDR3 is TGTGCCAGCAGCTTCGGAGCGGGGGACGGAACAGATACGCAGTATTTT.

The chain links TRBV6-5 to TRBJ1-1; D unresolved. The CDR3 is made up of 14 amino acids. The germline CDR1 and CDR2 sequences are MNHEY and SVGAGI. With 4 bases removed from V and 2 bases from J, the gap between germline ends came to 11 bases. The CDR3 DNA is TGTGCCAGCAGTTCATTCGGACTTAACACTGAAGCTTTCTTT. It codes for CASSSFGLNTEAFF.

The chain employs TRBV6-5 and TRBJ2-3; 7 positions agree with TRBD2. Germline CDR1 and CDR2: MNHEY and SVGAGI. V was clipped by 2 bases and J by 3 bases; unmatched bases: 5. This CDR3 has 15 amino acids. The DNA for the CDR3 is TGTGCCAGCAGTTACGGTACTAGCGTTACAGATACGCAGTATTTT. Residues: CASSYGTSVTDTQYF.

The chain links TRBV4-1 to TRBJ2-1, with D possibly matching TRBD1 (6 bases). Trimming left V 3 bases short and J 3 bases short, with 15 bases between. The CDR3 length is 16 residues. The germline V gene has CDR1 MGHRA and CDR2 YSYEKL. The CDR3 DNA sequence: TGCGCCAGCAGCCAGTACCGGGACAAGGGCTACAATGAGCAGTTCTTC. It encodes CASSQYRDKGYNEQFF.

Concerning this clone itself: Other DNA sequences in this sample translate to the same CDR3. J is TRBJ1-4 and V is TRBV7-9, with 9 bases matching TRBD1. The CDR3 spans 15 residues. Germline V gene lookup returns CDR1 SEHNR and CDR2 FQNEAQ (reference sequence). After removal of 6 bases from V and 8 bases from J, the junction contained 10 bases not matched to a gene. The CDR3 DNA sequence: TGTGCCAGCAGTCCCCCGACAGGGGGTAACGAAAAACTGTTTTTT. This translates into CASSPPTGGNEKLFF.

This chain links TRBV5-4 with TRBJ2-7; a possible D gene is TRBD2 (5 bases). Germline V gives CDR1 SGHNT, CDR2 YYREEE (reference sequence). This CDR3 spans 16 amino acids. Trimming pared 4 bases from V and 0 bases from J, leaving 17 bases between. CDR3: CASSPALAGSSYEQYF. DNA for the CDR3: TGTGCCAGCAGCCCTGCCTTGGCGGGCAGCTCCTACGAGCAGTACTTC.

The chain has TRBV6-6 and TRBJ1-2, with 7 positions matching TRBD1. Germline V gives CDR1 MNHNY, CDR2 SVGAGI (reference sequence). The CDR3 totals 14 residues. V trimming: 7 bases; J trimming: 3 bases; junction bases outside the gene matches: 8. This chain's CDR3 is CASKAGTEYYGYTF. As DNA, the CDR3 is TGTGCCAGCAAAGCCGGGACAGAGTACTATGGCTACACCTTC.

This clone occurred a few times. This rearrangement joins TRBV19 to TRBJ2-7; 7 bases map to TRBD2. Trimming cost V 2 bases and J 1 base; bases outside gene matches: 8. The germline gives CDR1 LNHDA, CDR2 SQIVND (reference sequence). The CDR3 runs to 16 residues. The CDR3 DNA reads as TGTGCCAGTAGTATACAAGGGGCTAGCGGATCCTACGAGCAGTACTTC. It yields the protein CASSIQGASGSYEQYF.

This chain uses TRBV6-6 with TRBJ2-7; TRBD2 agrees at 8 bases. V trimming: 2 bases; J trimming: 2 bases; junction bases outside the gene matches: 2. This CDR3 is 14 amino acids long. Germline V gives CDR1 MNHNY, CDR2 SVGAGI (reference sequence). In DNA, the CDR3 is TGTGCCAGCAGTTACGCGGGAGGCCCCTACGAGCAGTACTTC. Its translation: CASSYAGGPYEQYF.

This clone was seen just once. The rearrangement uses TRBV7-9 and TRBJ2-7, with 9 bases fitting TRBD1. CDR3 size: 15 residues. V dropped 6 bases and J dropped 5; count of bases not matched to a gene: 11. The germline V gene encodes CDR1 SEHNR and CDR2 FQNEAQ (reference sequence). CDR3 sequence reads: CASSPIGTGPHEQYF. In nucleotides, the CDR3 is TGTGCCAGCAGTCCGATTGGGACAGGGCCCCACGAGCAGTACTTC.

The V gene is TRBV6-6, the J gene TRBJ2-2; tentative D call: TRBD2 (6 bases). V was pared by 1 base and J by 4 bases, with 13 bases between. This CDR3 spans 16 amino acids. The germline CDR1 and CDR2 sequences are MNHNY and SVGAGI (reference sequence). The DNA for the CDR3 is TGTGCCAGCAGTTACTTGAGGGGCGGGATCACCGGGGAGCTGTTTTTT. Translating it yields CASSYLRGGITGELFF.

V and J are TRBV6-1 and TRBJ1-1; D ambiguous. V was pared by 2 bases and J by 2 bases, with 9 bases between. This CDR3 comprises 14 residues. Germline V lookup: CDR1 MNHNS, CDR2 SASEGT. CDR3 bases: TGTGCCAGCAGTGAACGGGTTAAAAACACTGAAGCTTTCTTT. The encoded protein is CASSERVKNTEAFF.

The V gene is TRBV28, the J gene TRBJ1-4, with D hard to call. Trimming stripped 4 bases from V and 8 bases from J, with 8 bases between. CDR3 length equals 12 residues. CDR1 is MDHEN and CDR2 is SYDVKM in the germline V gene. CDR3 sequence: CASSSGSEKLFF. The CDR3 nucleotides are TGTGCCAGCAGTTCGGGAAGCGAAAAACTGTTTTTT. The full variable domain, rest sourced from reference TRBV28 and TRBJ1-4, is DVKVTQSSRYLVKRTGEKVFLECVQDMDHENMFWYRQDPGLGLRLIYFSYDVKMKEKGDIPEGYSVSREKKERFSLILESASTNQTSMYLCASSSGSEKLFFGSGTQLSVL.

V and J are TRBV27 and TRBJ1-5; D unclear. V dropped 0 bases and J dropped 3 bases, with 9 bases sitting between them. There are 15 residues in the CDR3. Germline assignment: CDR1 MNHEY and CDR2 SMNVEV (reference sequence). CDR3 DNA sequence: TGTGCCAGCAGTTTATCGTACAGCAACAATCAGCCCCAGCATTTT. Translation: CASSLSYSNNQPQHF.

V is TRBV7-2 and J is TRBJ2-1; TRBD2 matches at 8 bases. The CDR3 has 15 amino acids. In germline, CDR1 is SGHTA, CDR2 FQGNSA. V trimming: 6 bases; J trimming: 8 bases; junction bases outside the gene matches: 12. CDR3 sequence reads: CASSLSGSGFDEQFF. The CDR3 coding sequence is TGTGCCAGCAGTCTAAGCGGGAGTGGGTTCGATGAGCAGTTCTTC.

The genes are TRBV7-9 and TRBJ2-2; D unclear. Trimming removed 4 bases from V and 2 bases from J, with 11 bases in between. CDR1 is SEHNR, CDR2 FQNEAQ, per germline (reference sequence). The CDR3 totals 15 residues. Here the CDR3 DNA reads TGTGCCAGCAGCTCCTCTCGACAAAACACCGGGGAGCTGTTTTTT. The encoded protein is CASSSSRQNTGELFF.

The chain carries TRBV4-1 and TRBJ1-5; D gene ambiguous. The germline V and J ends were trimmed by 0 bases and 2 bases, with 8 bases remaining between them. CDR3 length equals 15 residues. Germline CDR1 reads MGHRA; CDR2 reads YSYEKL. CDR3 protein: CASSQEAGGNQPQHF. In nucleotides, the CDR3 is TGCGCCAGCAGCCAAGAAGCCGGGGGCAATCAGCCCCAGCATTTT.

The V call is TRBV7-9, the J call TRBJ2-6, with D possibly matching TRBD1 (6 bases). The CDR3 consists of 18 residues. CDR1 SEHNR and CDR2 FQNEAQ come from the germline V gene (reference sequence). Trimming pared 10 bases from V and 1 base from J, leaving 23 bases between. CDR3 protein: CATLANRDDSSGANVLTF. CDR3 coding DNA: TGTGCCACCTTGGCCAACAGGGACGACTCGTCTGGGGCCAACGTCCTGACTTTC.

This chain's CDR3 is CASSFGLAGAGEQYF. In nucleotides, the CDR3 is TGTGCCAGCAGCTTCGGACTAGCGGGAGCAGGAGAGCAGTACTTC. This chain joins TRBV7-2 and TRBJ2-7; TRBD2 agrees at 13 bases. The length of the CDR3 is 15 residues. J lost 7 bases, V lost 3 bases, and 6 bases had no gene match. Germline CDR1 reads SGHTA; CDR2 reads FQGNSA. Full variable domain (outside the CDR3, taken from reference TRBV7-2 and TRBJ2-7): GAGVSQSPSNKVTEKGKDVELRCDPISGHTALYWYRQSLGQGLEFLIYFQGNSAPDKSGLPSDRFSAERTGGSVSTLTIQRTQQEDSAVYLCASSFGLAGAGEQYFGPGTRLTVT.